These T cell receptor beta chains were read from a single sample in a study of early T cells in non-severe SARS-CoV-2 infection. MiXCR, run by TCRdb on the 5' RACE reads, gives a single entry per CDR3 protein. The sample holds roughly 66,000 distinct CDR3 sequences, around 8.7% seen once. The sequenced sample consisted of whole blood. The receptors were gathered from an adult who was a healthcare worker with PCR-confirmed SARS-CoV-2 infection or an uninfected control (not recorded which). Each CDR3 is given without its conserved first and last residue.

V gene	J gene	CDR3 protein
TRBV29-1	TRBJ2-6	SVGRQTPSGANVLT
TRBV20-1	TRBJ2-3	SALRRGADTQY
TRBV20-1	TRBJ2-6	SARVDSSGANVLT
TRBV13	TRBJ2-3	ASTSEDTQY
TRBV29-1	TRBJ2-3	SAGQGQDTQY
TRBV23-1	TRBJ2-4	ASSQDGRVAKNIQY
TRBV29-1	TRBJ2-1	SVEDKRRYNEQF
TRBV12-3/TRBV12-4	TRBJ2-7	ASSRMPISTGGHVEQY
TRBV30	TRBJ2-1	AWKGQTDGGEQF
TRBV23-1	TRBJ2-1	ASSPEGLDNEQF
TRBV20-1	TRBJ2-7	SARAPTSGYEQY
TRBV6-5	TRBJ2-1	ASSYRSGNEQF
TRBV5-1	TRBJ1-5	ASSEAGQGNQPQH
TRBV27	TRBJ2-1	ASSPWGGRAYNEQF
TRBV19	TRBJ2-3	ASRPRGGGRDTQY
TRBV20-1	TRBJ2-2	SAPGPAGTGELF
TRBV14	TRBJ2-5	ASSQFLAETQY
TRBV29-1	TRBJ2-5	SVGHRYQETQY
TRBV28	TRBJ2-6	ASSLSQGAGANVLT
TRBV18	TRBJ2-3	ASSSFLARVTTDTQY
TRBV27	TRBJ2-5	ASSFSITSGPSKETQY
TRBV2	TRBJ1-1	ASRLNLDTEAF
TRBV7-2	TRBJ1-2	ASSLDRGTYGYT
TRBV7-2	TRBJ2-5	ASSPSLNGETQY
TRBV12-3/TRBV12-4	TRBJ1-5	ASSLASEPQH
TRBV6-6	TRBJ1-4	ASSYTGAANEKLF
TRBV5-6	TRBJ2-7	ASSPYFRGTYEQY
TRBV7-8	TRBJ2-5	ASSYPSGLETQY
TRBV20-1	TRBJ2-3	SATTYSGRADTQY
TRBV7-8	TRBJ2-7	ASSLDYEQY
TRBV2	TRBJ2-5	ASSEWTSGQETQY
TRBV10-3	TRBJ2-1	AIRGDNRFYNEQF
TRBV6-6	TRBJ2-3	ASSYSFQGGPDTQY
TRBV2	TRBJ2-1	ASRGDRGKNYNEQF
TRBV6-6	TRBJ2-7	ASSQRQGVSS
TRBV5-4	TRBJ2-7	ASSLRLVSISYEQY
TRBV30	TRBJ2-1	AWSAGLANEQF
TRBV12-3/TRBV12-4	TRBJ2-5	ASSLARRTSFQTQY
TRBV5-1	TRBJ1-2	AGSFVGGNGYT
TRBV30	TRBJ1-3	AFGPSSGNTIY
TRBV20-1	TRBJ2-1	SARDERGYNEQF
TRBV7-3	TRBJ2-3	ASSITLAGVTDTQY
TRBV15	TRBJ2-1	ATSRGLARTYNEQF
TRBV19	TRBJ2-3	ASSIPGGRAGDTQY
TRBV10-2	TRBJ1-5	ASSGARQARYQPQH
TRBV12-3/TRBV12-4	TRBJ1-5	ASRMTGGDQPQH
TRBV12-3/TRBV12-4	TRBJ2-1	ASSLGGGRAYNEQF
TRBV7-9	TRBJ2-7	ASRAAGGGKYEQY
TRBV7-6	TRBJ2-7	ASSLASAGNEQY
TRBV11-2	TRBJ2-5	ASSLDLREQY
TRBV2	TRBJ1-5	ATSYAGPNQPQH
TRBV29-1	TRBJ1-3	SVGIGGAGRGNTIY
TRBV7-8	TRBJ1-2	ASSLLQGAANYGYT
TRBV30	TRBJ2-7	AWSFLRETAEQY
TRBV5-5	TRBJ1-2	ASSHAGAWDYGYT